Each of the 27 T cell receptor beta chains below was sequenced from the same sample in a study of blood T cell repertoires in COVID-19. Data came from immunoSEQ multiplex PCR; TCRdb stores just in-frame clones and leaves some out. This table holds some 240,000 clones, roughly 84% found once. The sample taken for sequencing was PBMCs or T cells enriched from blood (not recorded which). The receptors were sampled from a woman between 45 and 65 years old who had been exposed to COVID-19.

This rearrangement joins TRBV28 to TRBJ1-1; D is possibly TRBD1 (5 bases). Trimming took off 3 bases at V and 4 bases at J, with 9 bases between the two ends. Germline V CDR1 and CDR2: MDHEN, SYDVKM. The CDR3 has 13 amino acids. The CDR3 loop is CASSFRGATEAFF. The CDR3 DNA is TGTGCCAGCAGTTTTAGGGGTGCCACTGAAGCTTTCTTT.

The chain employs TRBV27 and TRBJ2-1, with 10 bases fitting TRBD1. V trimming: 0 bases; J trimming: 4 bases; junction bases outside the gene matches: 3. Germline V gene sequence: CDR1 MNHEY, CDR2 SMNVEV (reference sequence). The CDR3 sequence is 16 residues long. CDR3 nucleotide sequence: TGTGCCAGCAGTTTATCCCCGGGACAGGGGTACAATGAGCAGTTCTTC. Its protein is CASSLSPGQGYNEQFF.

This clone was counted only a few times. This chain joins TRBV19 and TRBJ2-7; possibly TRBD2 for D (6 bases). Trimming shortened V by 3 bases and J by 5 bases, and 17 bases separated the two germline ends. The CDR3 consists of 15 residues. Germline CDR1 LNHDA, CDR2 SQIVND (reference sequence). CDR3 sequence reads: CASSMGGRTRNEQYF. DNA for the CDR3: TGTGCCAGTAGTATGGGGGGTCGTACTAGGAACGAGCAGTACTTC.

V and J are TRBV7-3 and TRBJ2-3; D unclear. The CDR3 has 13 amino acids. Trimming removed 5 bases from V and 4 bases from J, with 10 bases in between. Germline V gene data show CDR1 as SGHTA and CDR2 as FQGTGA. The CDR3 region is CASSPFTADTQYF. The CDR3 bases are TGTGCCAGCAGCCCCTTTACGGCAGATACGCAGTATTTT.

The V call is TRBV7-2, the J call TRBJ1-1; D gene unclear. Germline lookup yields CDR1 SGHTA and CDR2 FQGNSA. This CDR3 is 13 amino acids long. Trimming pared 3 bases from V and 6 bases from J, leaving 11 bases between. The CDR3 here is CASSFISPPEAFF. The CDR3 region has the DNA TGTGCCAGCAGCTTCATTTCCCCCCCTGAAGCTTTCTTT.

This clone appeared once. The V call is TRBV12-3 or TRBV12-4, the J call TRBJ1-2, with TRBD1 identical over 10 bases. Trimming removed 6 bases from V and 6 bases from J; junction bases left unmatched: 4. The CDR3 is 13 residues long. Written as DNA, the CDR3 is TGTGCCAGCAGGGGACAGGGGATCGATGGCTACACCTTC. Its translation is CASRGQGIDGYTF.

This chain uses TRBV5-1 with TRBJ1-1, with no clear D. Germline loops: CDR1 SGHRS, CDR2 YFSETQ. Trimming pared 2 bases from V and 1 base from J, leaving 9 bases between. This CDR3 spans 14 amino acids. This CDR3 reads CASSLLSGNTEAFF. The CDR3 DNA is TGCGCCAGCAGCTTATTAAGCGGGAACACTGAAGCTTTCTTT.

The chain has TRBV19 and TRBJ1-3; TRBD1 aligns across 7 bases. The CDR3 consists of 15 residues. The junction had 2 bases not matched to a gene; V was cut back by 3 bases and J by 0 bases. Germline V gene sequence: CDR1 LNHDA, CDR2 SQIVND (reference sequence). The CDR3 here is CASSIYRGSGNTIYF. CDR3 sequence (DNA): TGTGCCAGTAGTATCTACAGGGGCTCTGGAAACACCATATATTTT.

This chain uses TRBV4-1 with TRBJ1-1; 7 bases line up with TRBD1. The ends lost 4 bases at V and 3 bases at J; junction bases unmatched: 8. CDR1 is MGHRA, CDR2 YSYEKL, per germline. The CDR3 spans 15 residues. Written as DNA, the CDR3 is TGCGCCAGCAGCCGAGGGACAGATGGGTACACTGAAGCTTTCTTT. Its translation: CASSRGTDGYTEAFF.

This clone was detected only once. The chain uses TRBV18 and TRBJ2-1; a possible D gene is TRBD1 (5 bases). V gave up 2 bases and J gave up 1 base, with 9 bases separating them. The CDR3 totals 15 residues. Germline assignment: CDR1 KGHSH and CDR2 LQKENI. CDR3 DNA: TGTGCCAGCTCACCAGGCAGGGAATCCTACAATGAGCAGTTCTTC. Translated: CASSPGRESYNEQFF.

The chain employs TRBV27 and TRBJ2-7; TRBD1 aligns across 7 bases. With 6 bases clipped from V and 1 base from J, the junction kept 15 bases outside the gene matches. This CDR3 has 17 residues. Per germline, CDR1 MNHEY and CDR2 SMNVEV (reference sequence). The CDR3 bases are TGTGCCAGCAGGAGACAGGGCTCCTTCGCTGAATCCTACGAGCAGTACTTC. This sequence encodes CASRRQGSFAESYEQYF.

This chain connects TRBV2 to TRBJ1-1; D is ambiguous. This CDR3 spans 13 amino acids. Trimming removed 5 bases from V and 6 bases from J, with 13 bases in between. Germline V gene sequence: CDR1 SNHLY, CDR2 FYNNEI. The CDR3 nucleotides read TGTGCCAGCAGTTCGTCTCCCGTCGCTGAAGCTTTCTTT. Residues: CASSSSPVAEAFF.

This clone occurred a few times. This chain connects TRBV5-1 to TRBJ1-2; weak D call: TRBD1 (6 bases). Trimming removed 4 bases at V and 4 bases at J, with 14 bases between. The CDR3 is made up of 14 amino acids. Germline V gene lookup returns CDR1 SGHRS and CDR2 YFSETQ. The CDR3 sequence is CASSLQGPIYGYTF. CDR3 sequence (DNA): TGCGCCAGCAGCCTGCAGGGGCCCATCTATGGCTACACCTTC.

The chain recombines TRBV7-2 with TRBJ2-3; tentatively, D is TRBD2 (6 bases). Per the germline V gene, CDR1 is SGHTA and CDR2 is FQGNSA. V dropped 2 bases and J dropped 1 base, with 16 bases sitting between them. This CDR3 region has 17 residues. As DNA, the CDR3 is TGTGCCAGCAGCTTATTTCCCGGAGGGCGGGGCACAGATACGCAGTATTTT. Amino acids: CASSLFPGGRGTDTQYF. The variable domain in full, with the rest retrieved from reference TRBV7-2 and TRBJ2-3, is GAGVSQSPSNKVTEKGKDVELRCDPISGHTALYWYRQSLGQGLEFLIYFQGNSAPDKSGLPSDRFSAERTGGSVSTLTIQRTQQEDSAVYLCASSLFPGGRGTDTQYFGPGTRLTVL.

This clone was counted a few times. The chain carries TRBV7-2 and TRBJ1-5, with D unresolved. CDR3 length equals 14 residues. V gave up 7 bases and J gave up 4 bases, with 14 bases separating them. CDR1 and CDR2 from the germline V gene are SGHTA and FQGNSA. CDR3 coding DNA: TGTGCCAGCACCCCCTTGGCGGGGAATCAGCCCCAGCATTTT. This translates into CASTPLAGNQPQHF.

This clone appeared a single time. The chain couples TRBV7-8 to TRBJ2-7; D might be TRBD1 (6 bases). In germline, CDR1 is SGHVS, CDR2 FQNEAQ. Between the trimmed V and J ends, which lost 1 base and 10 bases, there was a span of 17 bases. The CDR3 is made up of 14 amino acids. CDR3 bases: TGTGCCAGCAGCTTAGACGTTTTGGGGGCAGATCAGTACTTC. This gives the protein CASSLDVLGADQYF.

The rearrangement uses TRBV10-3 and TRBJ2-1, with D maybe TRBD2 (6 bases). The V gene lost 4 bases and the J gene lost 4 bases, with 8 bases spanning the gap. The CDR3 runs 13 residues. Per the germline V gene, CDR1 is ENHRY and CDR2 is SYGVKD. CDR3 DNA sequence: TGTGCCATCAGTGGTGGGGGGTACAATGAGCAGTTCTTC. The encoded protein is CAISGGGYNEQFF.

The J gene is TRBJ1-1, the V gene TRBV30; possible D gene TRBD1, 6 bases. Germline-derived CDR1 and CDR2 are GTSNPN and SVGIG (reference sequence). This CDR3 contains 13 residues. V was clipped by 0 bases and J by 6 bases, with 11 bases between them. In DNA form, the CDR3 reads TGTGCCTGGAGTGTACAGGGTTTCGCTGAAGCTTTCTTT. The encoded protein is CAWSVQGFAEAFF.

This chain connects TRBV7-2 to TRBJ2-7; D uncertain. This CDR3 is 12 amino acids long. The germline V gene encodes CDR1 SGHTA and CDR2 FQGNSA. Trimming took 4 bases from V and 6 from J, leaving 10 bases between them. The CDR3, as DNA: TGTGCCAGCAGCTCTAACTCCCTCGAGCAGTACTTC. This sequence encodes CASSSNSLEQYF. Full variable domain (outside the CDR3, taken from reference TRBV7-2 and TRBJ2-7): GAGVSQSPSNKVTEKGKDVELRCDPISGHTALYWYRQSLGQGLEFLIYFQGNSAPDKSGLPSDRFSAERTGGSVSTLTIQRTQQEDSAVYLCASSSNSLEQYFGPGTRLTVT.

The V and J genes are TRBV6-2 or TRBV6-3 and TRBJ1-1; D is perhaps TRBD1 (5 bases). V was clipped by 6 bases and J by 5 bases, with 16 bases between them. Germline V lookup: CDR1 MNHEY, CDR2 SVGEGT. The CDR3 spans 14 residues. The chain's CDR3 is CASSPPGGPTEAFF. DNA for the CDR3: TGTGCCAGCAGCCCACCGGGGGGTCCGACTGAAGCTTTCTTT.

In regard to this clone: This sample includes further DNA sequences coding for the same CDR3. In DNA form, the CDR3 reads TGTGCCAGCAGCTCGCGGGGTGGCTACACCTTC. Protein product: CASSSRGGYTF. The chain is built from TRBV9 and TRBJ1-2; no clear D gene. This CDR3 contains 11 residues. Trimming cost V 4 bases and J 7 bases, with 8 bases left between them. The germline V gene has CDR1 SGDLS and CDR2 YYNGEE. Full variable domain (remainder filled in from reference TRBV9 and TRBJ1-2): DSGVTQTPKHLITATGQRVTLRCSPRSGDLSVYWYQQSLDQGLQFLIQYYNGEERAKGNILERFSAQQFPDLHSELNLSSLELGDSALYFCASSSRGGYTFGSGTRLTVV.

The chain uses TRBV11-2 and TRBJ2-5; maybe TRBD1 (6 bases). This CDR3 contains 13 residues. The germline V and J ends were trimmed by 4 bases and 10 bases, with 16 bases remaining between them. Per the germline V gene, CDR1 is SGHAT and CDR2 is FQNNGV. In DNA form, the CDR3 reads TGTGCCAGCAGCTATGGTGGGAAGGGGGACCAGTACTTC. Translation: CASSYGGKGDQYF.

J is TRBJ2-3 and V is TRBV29-1; maybe TRBD2 (5 bases). V was shortened by 5 bases and J by 2 bases, with 11 bases between the two germline ends. The CDR3 spans 13 residues. Germline V lookup: CDR1 SQVTM, CDR2 ANQGSEA. CDR3 protein: CSVYGVYTDTQYF. CDR3 sequence (DNA): TGCAGCGTTTACGGGGTTTACACAGATACGCAGTATTTT.

The chain joins TRBV7-8 to TRBJ1-6, with D maybe TRBD1 (5 bases). Trimming cost V 5 bases and J 7 bases, with 15 bases left between them. Germline V CDR1 and CDR2: SGHVS, FQNEAQ. The CDR3 runs 15 residues. The CDR3 here is CASSPQQAQNSPLHF. The DNA for the CDR3 is TGTGCCAGCAGCCCACAACAGGCGCAAAATTCACCCCTCCACTTT.

This clone was counted only a few times. The chain combines TRBV24-1 with TRBJ2-2; possible D gene TRBD1, 5 bases. With 5 bases removed from V and 6 bases from J, the gap between germline ends came to 9 bases. The germline CDR1 and CDR2 sequences are KGHDR and SFDVKD. The CDR3 is made up of 13 amino acids. The CDR3 sequence: CATSGAGPGELFF. As DNA, the CDR3 is TGTGCCACCAGTGGAGCAGGGCCCGGGGAGCTGTTTTTT.

This clone was detected a few times. The rearrangement links TRBV30 to TRBJ1-4; 7 nucleotides agree with TRBD1. V was pared by 2 bases and J by 4 bases, with 4 bases of the junction left unmatched. The CDR3 has 14 residues. Looked up from germline, CDR1 is GTSNPN and CDR2 is SVGIG (reference sequence). CDR3 DNA: TGTGCCTGGAGTTTGGGACAGTATAATGAAAAACTGTTTTTT. This gives the protein CAWSLGQYNEKLFF.

The gene calls are TRBV10-3 and TRBJ1-1; D remains unclear. Germline-derived CDR1 and CDR2 are ENHRY and SYGVKD. Between the trimmed V and J ends, which lost 0 bases and 6 bases, there was a span of 14 bases. The CDR3 is made up of 15 amino acids. CDR3 bases: TGTGCCATCAGTGAGTCACGATCCCCCGGGGCTGAAGCTTTCTTT. Its translation: CAISESRSPGAEAFF.